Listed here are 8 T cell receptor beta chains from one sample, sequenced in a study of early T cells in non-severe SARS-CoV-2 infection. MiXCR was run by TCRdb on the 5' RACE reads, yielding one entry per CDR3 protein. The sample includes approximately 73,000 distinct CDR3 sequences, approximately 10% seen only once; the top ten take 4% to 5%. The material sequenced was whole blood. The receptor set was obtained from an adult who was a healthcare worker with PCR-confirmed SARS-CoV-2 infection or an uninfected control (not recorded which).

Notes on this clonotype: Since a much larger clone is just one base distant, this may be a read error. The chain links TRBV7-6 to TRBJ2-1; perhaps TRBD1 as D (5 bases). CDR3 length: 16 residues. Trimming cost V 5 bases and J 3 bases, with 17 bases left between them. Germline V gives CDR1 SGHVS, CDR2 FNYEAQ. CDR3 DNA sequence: TGTGCCAGCAGCCCCAGGGCAGGGAATAACTACAATGAGCAGTTCTTC. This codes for CASSPRAGNNYNEQFF.

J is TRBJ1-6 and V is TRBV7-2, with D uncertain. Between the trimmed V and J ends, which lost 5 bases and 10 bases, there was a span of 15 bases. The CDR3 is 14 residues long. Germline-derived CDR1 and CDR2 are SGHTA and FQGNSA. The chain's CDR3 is CASSTRTVRSPLHF. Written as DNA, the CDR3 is TGTGCCAGCAGCACTCGGACGGTTAGATCACCCCTCCACTTT.

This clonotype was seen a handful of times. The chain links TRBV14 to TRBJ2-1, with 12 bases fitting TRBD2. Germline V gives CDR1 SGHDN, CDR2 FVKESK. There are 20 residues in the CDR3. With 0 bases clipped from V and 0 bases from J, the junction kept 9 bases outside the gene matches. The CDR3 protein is CASSQELASGGAYSYNEQFF. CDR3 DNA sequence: TGTGCCAGCAGCCAAGAATTGGCTAGCGGGGGGGCCTACTCCTACAATGAGCAGTTCTTC. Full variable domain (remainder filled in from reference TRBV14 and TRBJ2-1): EAGVTQFPSHSVIEKGQTVTLRCDPISGHDNLYWYRRVMGKEIKFLLHFVKESKQDESGMPNNRFLAERTGGTYSTLKVQPAELEDSGVYFCASSQELASGGAYSYNEQFFGPGTRLTVL.

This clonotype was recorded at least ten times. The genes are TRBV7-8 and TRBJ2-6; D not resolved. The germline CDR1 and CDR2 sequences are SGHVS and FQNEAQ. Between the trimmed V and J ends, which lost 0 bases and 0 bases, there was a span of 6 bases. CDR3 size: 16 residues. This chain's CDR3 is CASSLAFYSGANVLTF. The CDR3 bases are TGTGCCAGCAGCTTAGCGTTCTACTCTGGGGCCAACGTCCTGACTTTC.

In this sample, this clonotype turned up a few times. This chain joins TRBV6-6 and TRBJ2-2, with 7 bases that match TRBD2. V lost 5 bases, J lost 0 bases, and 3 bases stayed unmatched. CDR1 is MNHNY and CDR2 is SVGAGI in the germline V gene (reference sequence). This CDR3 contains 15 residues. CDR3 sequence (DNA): TGTGCCAGCAGTACTGGACTAGCGAACACCGGGGAGCTGTTTTTT. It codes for CASSTGLANTGELFF.

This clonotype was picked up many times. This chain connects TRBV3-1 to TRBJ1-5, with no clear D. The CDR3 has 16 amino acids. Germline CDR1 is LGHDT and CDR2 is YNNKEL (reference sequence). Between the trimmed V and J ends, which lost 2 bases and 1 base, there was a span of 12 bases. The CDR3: CASSQKAGMSNQPQHF. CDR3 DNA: TGTGCCAGCAGCCAAAAAGCGGGTATGAGCAATCAGCCCCAGCATTTT.

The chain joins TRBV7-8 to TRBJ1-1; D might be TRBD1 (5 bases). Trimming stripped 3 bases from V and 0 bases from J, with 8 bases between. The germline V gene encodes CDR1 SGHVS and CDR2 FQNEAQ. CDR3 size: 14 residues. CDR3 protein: CASSFTGMNTEAFF. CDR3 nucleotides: TGTGCCAGCAGCTTTACAGGCATGAACACTGAAGCTTTCTTT.

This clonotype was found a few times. The CDR3 region is CASSSGLAGGTGELFF. Here the CDR3 DNA reads TGCGCCAGCAGCTCCGGACTAGCGGGAGGGACCGGGGAGCTGTTTTTT. The chain couples TRBV5-1 to TRBJ2-2; 15 nucleotides line up with TRBD2. The CDR3 sequence is 16 residues long. Per germline, CDR1 SGHRS and CDR2 YFSETQ. The J segment lost 5 bases and the V segment lost 3 bases, leaving 2 bases of the junction unmatched.